This T cell receptor (beta chain) was recovered during a study of blood T cell repertoires in COVID-19. About the study: From the United States, Italy and Spain came samples of acute and convalescent COVID-19. T cells, B-cell-depleted T cells, or PBMCs provided the cDNA or gDNA that served as material.

Original data processing: The assay estimated nucleated cells by amplifying reference gene primers. The data were produced by immunoSEQ multiplex PCR, yet TCRdb's version contains in-frame clones alone and is incomplete. That table furnishes V, J and clone size, whereas the DNA furnished D and trimming. The repertoire holds about 39,000 clones, with 85% as singletons. The germline CDR1 and CDR2 sequences are SGHNT and YYREEE (reference sequence). Losses at the gene ends were 4 bases for V and 1 base for J; bases not matched to a gene: 5. The length of the CDR3 is 15 residues. Sequenced material: peripheral blood. The sequence came from a human donor in a cohort sampled during active COVID-19. The chain links TRBV5-4 to TRBJ2-7, with 10 nucleotides matching TRBD1. The CDR3, as DNA: TGTGCCAGCAGCACCGGACAGGGGGGTTCCTACGAGCAGTACTTC. The encoded protein is CASSTGQGGSYEQYF.